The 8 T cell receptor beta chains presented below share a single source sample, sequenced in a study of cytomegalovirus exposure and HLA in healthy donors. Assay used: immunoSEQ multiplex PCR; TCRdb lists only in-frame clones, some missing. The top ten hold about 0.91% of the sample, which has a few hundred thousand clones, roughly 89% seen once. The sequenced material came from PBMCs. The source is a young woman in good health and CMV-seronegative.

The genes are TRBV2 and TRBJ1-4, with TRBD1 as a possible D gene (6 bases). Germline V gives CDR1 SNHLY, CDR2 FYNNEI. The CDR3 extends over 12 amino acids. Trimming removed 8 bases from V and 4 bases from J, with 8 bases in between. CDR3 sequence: CASGTSNEKLFF. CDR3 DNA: TGTGCCAGCGGGACAAGTAATGAAAAACTGTTTTTT.

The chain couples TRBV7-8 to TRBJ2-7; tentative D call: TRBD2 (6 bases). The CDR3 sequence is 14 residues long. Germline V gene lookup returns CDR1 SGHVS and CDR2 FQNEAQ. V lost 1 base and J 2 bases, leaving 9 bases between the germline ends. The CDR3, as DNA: TGTGCCAGCAGCTTAGGACTAGTAGCCTACGAGCAGTACTTC. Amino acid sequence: CASSLGLVAYEQYF.

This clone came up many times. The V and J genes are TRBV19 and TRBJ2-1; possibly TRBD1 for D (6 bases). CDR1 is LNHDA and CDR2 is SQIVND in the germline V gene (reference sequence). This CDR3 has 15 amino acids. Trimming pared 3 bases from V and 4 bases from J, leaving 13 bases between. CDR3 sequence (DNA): TGTGCCAGTAGTATGGGGCAGGGGCGATACAATGAGCAGTTCTTC. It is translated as CASSMGQGRYNEQFF.

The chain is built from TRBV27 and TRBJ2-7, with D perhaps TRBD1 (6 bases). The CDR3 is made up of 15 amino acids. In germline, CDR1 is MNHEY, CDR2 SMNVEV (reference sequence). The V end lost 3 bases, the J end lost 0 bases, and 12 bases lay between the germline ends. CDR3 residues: CASSFGGGSSYEQYF. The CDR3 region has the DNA TGTGCCAGCAGTTTTGGTGGGGGCAGCTCCTACGAGCAGTACTTC.

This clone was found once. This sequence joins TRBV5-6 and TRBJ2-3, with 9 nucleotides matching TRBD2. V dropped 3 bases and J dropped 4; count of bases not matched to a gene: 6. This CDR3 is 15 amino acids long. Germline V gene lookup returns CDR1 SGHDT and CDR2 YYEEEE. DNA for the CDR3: TGTGCCAGCAGCTCGACTAGCGGAGGTCCAGATACGCAGTATTTT. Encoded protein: CASSSTSGGPDTQYF.

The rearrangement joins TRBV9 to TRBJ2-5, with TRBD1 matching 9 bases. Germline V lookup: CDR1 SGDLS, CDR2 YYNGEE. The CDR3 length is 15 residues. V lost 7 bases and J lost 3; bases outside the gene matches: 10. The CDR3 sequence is CASRKDRGREETQYF. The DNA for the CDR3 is TGTGCCAGCCGTAAGGACAGGGGACGGGAAGAGACCCAGTACTTC.

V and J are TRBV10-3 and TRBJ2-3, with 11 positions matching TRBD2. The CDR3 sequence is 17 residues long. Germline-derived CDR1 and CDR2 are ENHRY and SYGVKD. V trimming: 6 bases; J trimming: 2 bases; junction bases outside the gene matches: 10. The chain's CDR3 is CAISGTSGTLATDTQYF. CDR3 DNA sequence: TGTGCCATCAGCGGGACTAGCGGAACCCTCGCCACAGATACGCAGTATTTT.

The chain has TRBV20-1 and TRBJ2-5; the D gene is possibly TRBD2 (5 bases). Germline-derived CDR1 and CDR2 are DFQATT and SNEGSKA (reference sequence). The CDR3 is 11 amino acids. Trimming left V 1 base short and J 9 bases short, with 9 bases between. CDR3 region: CSARVGLSQYF. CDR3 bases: TGCAGTGCTAGAGTTGGACTGTCCCAGTACTTC.